The clone carrying this T cell receptor (beta chain) was counted between two and nine times. Its antigen is unidentified. Trimming removed 6 bases from V and 6 bases from J; junction bases left unmatched: 7. CDR1 WNHNN and CDR2 SYGVQD come from the germline V gene (reference sequence). The CDR3 has 14 amino acids. CD4+ T cells that had been cultured provided DNA sequenced with the Oncomine TCR Beta short-read assay. TCRdb re-derived calls from the PCR reads in MiXCR, one entry per CDR3 protein. The table lists roughly 25,000 distinct CDR3 sequences, roughly 65% of them singletons. Treatment of the sample: roughly 11-day PBMC culture with coronavirus spike peptide pools or control peptides (ViraFEST assay). Nucleocapsid antibody negativity before and after vaccination indicated that healthy vaccinees had never had SARS-CoV-2 infection. This specimen comes from a study of vaccination and CD4 T cells after COVID-19.

The V and J genes are TRBV10-1 and TRBJ2-3; 9 bases match TRBD2. The sequences come from CD4+ T cells from blood, cultured in vitro, collected after SARS-CoV-2 vaccination. The clonotype comes from a human donor who received a COVID-19 vaccine. The CDR3 DNA reads as TGCGCCAGCAGCGCCAGTCTAGCGGGGGATACGCAGTATTTT. Translated: CASSASLAGDTQYF.